Following are 3 T cell receptor beta chains from one sample sequenced in a study of T cell repertoires in aging, cancer and after chemotherapy. TCR beta rearrangements were amplified from peripheral blood genomic DNA. Multiplex touch-down PCR with TRB-A/B primers amplified rearranged V-D-J TRB sequences. TCRdb ran MiXCR on the multiplex PCR reads and lists one entry per CDR3 protein. The data show around 13,000 distinct CDR3 sequences, roughly a quarter seen once. The sample consisted of blood. The receptor set was obtained from a human donor in good health.

This clonotype has just a few counts. This sequence joins TRBV6-2 or TRBV6-3 and TRBJ2-7; TRBD1 agrees at 11 bases. This CDR3 comprises 14 residues. Unmatched junction bases numbered 9, after V lost 7 bases and J lost 7 bases. CDR1 and CDR2 from the germline V gene are MNHEY and SVGEGT. CDR3 in amino acids: CASKRDRGSGEQYV. DNA of the CDR3: TGTGCCAGCAAGAGGGACAGGGGGTCCGGTGAGCAGTACGTC.

Only a few counts were recorded for this clonotype. This chain joins TRBV6-2 or TRBV6-3 and TRBJ2-7; D is undetermined. The CDR3 spans 15 residues. Trimming left V 6 bases short and J 2 bases short, with 17 bases between. Germline CDR1 reads MNHEY; CDR2 reads SVGEGT. CDR3 amino acids: CASRRSGRFAYEQYV. The CDR3, as DNA: TGTGCCAGCAGGCGGTCCGGACGGTTCGCCTACGAGCAGTACGTC.

This rearrangement joins TRBV2 to TRBJ2-7; tentatively, D is TRBD2 (5 bases). The germline V gene encodes CDR1 SNHLY and CDR2 FYNNEI. The length of the CDR3 is 14 residues. V lost 6 bases to trimming and J lost 6 bases, with 18 bases between them. The CDR3 nucleotides are TGTGCCAGCAGGATGACGGAGGACCCTCGCGAGCAGTACGTC. Its translation: CASRMTEDPREQYV.